Below, 30 T cell receptor beta chains from the same sample are listed, as sequenced in a study of OX40 agonist ivuxolimab in advanced cancers. The data were produced by immunoSEQ multiplex PCR, yet TCRdb's version contains in-frame clones alone and is incomplete. The data contain 72,000 or so clones, roughly 80% of them singletons. Sequencing used CD4+ or CD8+ T cells sorted from blood, obtained in a trial of the OX40 agonist ivuxolimab. The receptors were sampled from an adult with an advanced solid tumor such as melanoma, head and neck, liver or kidney cancer.

The chain uses TRBV5-1 and TRBJ1-4; 11 nucleotides line up with TRBD1. The J segment lost 2 bases and the V segment lost 4 bases, leaving 1 base of the junction unmatched. CDR1 and CDR2 (germline): SGHRS, YFSETQ. The length of the CDR3 is 15 residues. The CDR3 DNA sequence: TGCGCCAGCAGCAGGGACAGGGGGACTAATGAAAAACTGTTTTTT. This gives the protein CASSRDRGTNEKLFF. Complete variable domain (other parts from reference TRBV5-1 and TRBJ1-4): KAGVTQTPRYLIKTRGQQVTLSCSPISGHRSVSWYQQTPGQGLQFLFEYFSETQRNKGNFPGRFSGRQFSNSRSEMNVSTLELGDSALYLCASSRDRGTNEKLFFGSGTQLSVL.

This chain connects TRBV28 to TRBJ1-2; weak D call: TRBD1 (6 bases). The CDR3 length is 16 residues. Germline values: CDR1 MDHEN, CDR2 SYDVKM. The V gene lost 3 bases and the J gene lost 7 bases, with 21 bases spanning the gap. CDR3 residues: CASSFGERGALGGYTF. CDR3 coding DNA: TGTGCCAGCAGTTTTGGTGAGCGGGGGGCGCTAGGTGGCTACACCTTC.

This clone turned up a few times. Here the CDR3 reads CASRGDPEGISPLHF. The CDR3 bases are TGCGCCAGCAGGGGGGACCCCGAGGGGATTTCACCCCTCCACTTT. The chain links TRBV5-1 to TRBJ1-6; a weak D match, TRBD1 (5 bases). Trimming removed 5 bases from V and 9 bases from J, with 18 bases in between. The germline V gene has CDR1 SGHRS and CDR2 YFSETQ. The CDR3 has 15 residues.

This sequence joins TRBV2 and TRBJ1-4, with D perhaps matching TRBD1 (5 bases). V shed 5 bases and J shed 8 bases, with 15 bases lying between them. Germline CDR1 and CDR2: SNHLY and FYNNEI. CDR3 length equals 14 residues. The DNA of the CDR3 is TGTGCCAGCAGTAAATTCGGGGGTCAAGAAAAACTGTTTTTT. Its translation is CASSKFGGQEKLFF.

This rearrangement joins TRBV9 to TRBJ1-6, with D possibly matching TRBD1 (5 bases). Germline CDR1 is SGDLS and CDR2 is YYNGEE. The CDR3 consists of 13 residues. Trimming pared 0 bases from V and 7 bases from J, leaving 5 bases between. CDR3 DNA: TGTGCCAGCAGCGTAGGGGGGAATTCACCCCTCCACTTT. Its protein product is CASSVGGNSPLHF.

V is TRBV15 and J is TRBJ2-4; 8 nucleotides line up with TRBD1. J lost 2 bases, V lost 2 bases, and 5 bases had no gene match. From germline, CDR1 is LNHNV and CDR2 YYDKDF (reference sequence). CDR3 length: 16 amino acids. DNA of the CDR3: TGTGCCACCAGCAGAAGACAGGGGAGGACCAAAAACATTCAGTACTTC. Amino acids: CATSRRQGRTKNIQYF.

The genes are TRBV6-6 and TRBJ1-6; perhaps TRBD1 as D (6 bases). The CDR3 is made up of 14 amino acids. V lost 5 bases and J 14 bases, leaving 19 bases between the germline ends. Germline V gene data show CDR1 as MNHNY and CDR2 as SVGAGI (reference sequence). CDR3 in amino acids: CASSITVQGGALHF. The CDR3 DNA reads as TGTGCCAGCAGTATAACGGTCCAAGGGGGGGCCCTCCACTTT.

This chain links TRBV9 with TRBJ2-1, with 11 bases fitting TRBD2. Trimming at V came to 0 bases and at J to 8 bases, leaving 7 bases not matched to a gene. The CDR3 contains 16 residues. CDR1 and CDR2 (germline): SGDLS, YYNGEE. In DNA, the CDR3 is TGTGCCAGCAGCGTAGAACTTAGCGGGGGGGCACATGAGCAGTTCTTC. Translation: CASSVELSGGAHEQFF.

Points on this clone: The junction departs from germline at one end; a sequencing error may be responsible. In DNA, the CDR3 is TGTGCTAGCAGCCGCCTTCTGACCAATGAGCAGTTCTTC. Protein: CASSRLLTNEQFF. The V gene is TRBV7-7, the J gene TRBJ2-1; D is undetermined. This CDR3 is built from 13 residues. The germline V gene encodes CDR1 SSHAT and CDR2 FNYEAQ (reference sequence).

Only a few counts were recorded for this clone. The gene calls are TRBV10-3 and TRBJ1-2; TRBD1 might be the D (6 bases). The CDR3 contains 14 residues. Germline V gene data show CDR1 as ENHRY and CDR2 as SYGVKD. V dropped 0 bases and J dropped 6 bases, with 11 bases sitting between them. CDR3 in DNA: TGTGCCATCAGTGAGTCGGGCGGGGGCGATGGCTACACCTTC. Amino acid sequence: CAISESGGGDGYTF.

The rearrangement links TRBV28 to TRBJ2-2, with a possible D match to TRBD1 (5 bases). V lost 1 base and J lost 6, with 6 bases in between. Germline-derived CDR1 and CDR2 are MDHEN and SYDVKM. There are 13 residues in the CDR3. DNA for the CDR3: TGTGCCAGCAGTTTATCAGGGTCCGGGGAGCTGTTTTTT. Protein sequence: CASSLSGSGELFF.

The V gene is TRBV5-1, the J gene TRBJ2-3; D possibly uses TRBD1 or TRBD2 (6 bases each). Trimming stripped 4 bases from V and 1 base from J, with 10 bases between. Germline V gives CDR1 SGHRS, CDR2 YFSETQ. The CDR3 is 14 residues long. The CDR3 spells CASSLGGGTDTQYF. In DNA form, the CDR3 reads TGCGCCAGCAGCCTGGGGGGCGGCACAGATACGCAGTATTTT.

V is TRBV14 and J is TRBJ1-2; the D is unclear. V dropped 2 bases and J dropped 5 bases, with 12 bases sitting between them. Germline V gene sequence: CDR1 SGHDN, CDR2 FVKESK. The CDR3 totals 14 residues. The CDR3 DNA reads TGTGCCAGCAGCCAAAGTGGAGGTCCGTATGGCTACACCTTC. Protein: CASSQSGGPYGYTF.

This clone has more than one count but fewer than ten. The V call is TRBV2, the J call TRBJ1-3; D unresolved. Trimming stripped 6 bases from V and 0 bases from J, with 9 bases between. This CDR3 is built from 14 residues. From germline, CDR1 is SNHLY and CDR2 FYNNEI. The CDR3 DNA is TGTGCCAGCAGGGGCGACTACTCTGGAAACACCATATATTTT. It yields the protein CASRGDYSGNTIYF. Full variable domain (outside the CDR3, taken from reference TRBV2 and TRBJ1-3): EPEVTQTPSHQVTQMGQEVILRCVPISNHLYFYWYRQILGQKVEFLVSFYNNEISEKSEIFDDQFSVERPDGSNFTLKIRSTKLEDSAMYFCASRGDYSGNTIYFGEGSWLTVV.

This clone was detected only a few times. The chain combines TRBV19 with TRBJ1-5; 7 bases fit TRBD1. The CDR3 sequence is 12 residues long. The V segment lost 5 bases and the J segment 9 bases; nucleotides outside the gene matches: 4. Per the germline V gene, CDR1 is LNHDA and CDR2 is SQIVND (reference sequence). The CDR3 reads CASSFRQGPQHF. The DNA of the CDR3 is TGTGCCAGTAGTTTCCGACAGGGGCCCCAGCATTTT.

The chain joins TRBV5-4 to TRBJ2-5; possibly TRBD2 for D (5 bases). TRBJ2-7 matches the DNA end more closely, so the J call is doubtful. Germline values: CDR1 SGHNT, CDR2 YYREEE (reference sequence). This CDR3 region has 15 residues. The CDR3 DNA follows: TGTGCCAGCAGGGAGGACTCCCGCCTGACCTACGAGCAGTACTTC. Translating gives CASREDSRLTYEQYF.

The V call is TRBV6-5, the J call TRBJ2-3, with D perhaps matching TRBD1 or TRBD2 (6 bases each). This CDR3 is built from 14 residues. The germline V and J ends were trimmed by 6 bases and 4 bases, with 14 bases remaining between them. Per germline, CDR1 MNHEY and CDR2 SVGAGI. This CDR3 is CASRPRGRADTQYF. Written as DNA, the CDR3 is TGTGCCAGCAGACCCCGGGGGCGCGCAGATACGCAGTATTTT.

This chain connects TRBV9 to TRBJ2-4; TRBD2 matches at 8 bases. Germline loops: CDR1 SGDLS, CDR2 YYNGEE. Unmatched junction bases numbered 2, after V lost 0 bases and J lost 6 bases. The CDR3 runs to 14 residues. CDR3 region: CASSVELAANIQYF. Written as DNA, the CDR3 is TGTGCCAGCAGCGTAGAACTAGCGGCAAACATTCAGTACTTC.

This chain links TRBV5-6 with TRBJ2-2, with D possibly being TRBD1 (6 bases). Germline V gene sequence: CDR1 SGHDT, CDR2 YYEEEE. Trimming took off 4 bases at V and 7 bases at J, with 20 bases between the two ends. The CDR3 runs 16 residues. The CDR3 nucleotides are TGTGCCAGCAGCGAACAGGGTATCGTGTTGGGCGGGGAGCTGTTTTTT. It is translated as CASSEQGIVLGGELFF.

This clone was observed a single time. The chain combines TRBV27 with TRBJ2-5; D may be TRBD1 (5 bases). CDR1 is MNHEY and CDR2 is SMNVEV in the germline V gene (reference sequence). The CDR3 runs 13 residues. V lost 2 bases, J lost 5 bases, and 9 bases lay in between. The CDR3 coding sequence is TGTGCCAGCAGTTTAGTGAAGGGGGAGACCCAGTACTTC. Amino acid sequence: CASSLVKGETQYF.

The table lists this clone with a count of one. J is TRBJ2-7 and V is TRBV5-1; D is perhaps TRBD1 (6 bases). CDR1 and CDR2 from the germline V gene are SGHRS and YFSETQ. CDR3 length: 15 amino acids. Between the trimmed V and J ends, which lost 0 bases and 3 bases, there was a span of 13 bases. This chain's CDR3 is CASSLDRANLYEQYF. The CDR3 bases are TGCGCCAGCAGCTTGGACAGGGCGAACCTCTACGAGCAGTACTTC.

The J gene is TRBJ1-1, the V gene TRBV29-1, with 11 bases fitting TRBD1. Germline V gives CDR1 SQVTM, CDR2 ANQGSEA. The CDR3 length is 16 residues. V dropped 1 base and J dropped 4; count of bases not matched to a gene: 8. CDR3: CSVEVGGTGGPTEAFF. In DNA, the CDR3 is TGCAGCGTTGAAGTGGGGGGGACAGGGGGACCCACTGAAGCTTTCTTT.

The chain joins TRBV11-1 to TRBJ2-2; D remains unclear. V shed 1 base and J shed 6 bases, with 15 bases lying between them. The CDR3 is 16 residues long. The V gene's germline CDR1 is SGHAT and CDR2 FQDESV (reference sequence). This CDR3 reads CASSLDQAFTAGELFF. CDR3 bases: TGTGCCAGCAGCTTAGATCAGGCCTTCACGGCCGGGGAGCTGTTTTTT.

The V gene is TRBV7-2, the J gene TRBJ1-1, with unresolved D. Trimming removed 1 base at V and 0 bases at J, with 9 bases between. Germline CDR1 SGHTA, CDR2 FQGNSA. The CDR3 totals 15 residues. CDR3 sequence (DNA): TGTGCCAGCAGCTTAGATGGAGCGCTGAACACTGAAGCTTTCTTT. It is translated as CASSLDGALNTEAFF.

A note on this clone: Other DNA sequences from this sample encode an identical CDR3 as well. This chain connects TRBV5-1 to TRBJ2-5; possible D gene TRBD2, 6 bases. This CDR3 has 14 amino acids. CDR1 and CDR2 from the germline V gene are SGHRS and YFSETQ. The ends were cut back, 0 bases at V and 2 bases at J, with 8 bases in the middle. The CDR3 reads CASSLAGLQETQYF. The CDR3 coding sequence is TGCGCCAGCAGCTTGGCGGGACTTCAAGAGACCCAGTACTTC.

This chain joins TRBV7-9 and TRBJ2-3; tentative D call: TRBD1 (8 bases). The V gene lost 5 bases and the J gene lost 2 bases, with 14 bases spanning the gap. Per the germline V gene, CDR1 is SEHNR and CDR2 is FQNEAQ (reference sequence). The CDR3 is 15 amino acids. The CDR3 spells CASSDTGGATDTQYF. The CDR3 nucleotides are TGTGCCAGCAGCGACACAGGGGGGGCCACAGATACGCAGTATTTT.

The V gene is TRBV7-8, the J gene TRBJ2-2; a weak D match, TRBD2 (6 bases). The CDR3 is 16 residues long. With 2 bases removed from V and 5 bases from J, the gap between germline ends came to 15 bases. Germline CDR1 and CDR2: SGHVS and FQNEAQ. The CDR3 is CASSLSLRDLTGELFF. The CDR3, as DNA: TGTGCCAGCAGCTTATCACTAAGGGACTTAACCGGGGAGCTGTTTTTT.

The V call is TRBV7-6, the J call TRBJ2-5, with unresolved D. Trimming took 0 bases from V and 4 from J, leaving 6 bases between them. This CDR3 is 13 amino acids long. In germline, CDR1 is SGHVS, CDR2 FNYEAQ. In DNA, the CDR3 is TGTGCCAGCAGCTTAGCCCTGCTAGAGACCCAGTACTTC. Protein sequence: CASSLALLETQYF. The whole variable domain, filled in from reference TRBV7-6 and TRBJ2-5, reads GAGVSQSPRYKVTKRGQDVALRCDPISGHVSLYWYRQALGQGPEFLTYFNYEAQQDKSGLPNDRFSAERPEGSISTLTIQRTEQRDSAMYRCASSLALLETQYFGPGTRLLVL.

The rearrangement uses TRBV11-3 and TRBJ2-2, with D maybe TRBD2 (6 bases). V dropped 0 bases and J dropped 5 bases, with 13 bases sitting between them. The CDR3 sequence is 16 residues long. Germline V gives CDR1 SGHNT, CDR2 YENEEA. For the CDR3, the DNA is TGTGCCAGCAGCTTAGACGGGGGACGGTCAACCGGGGAGCTGTTTTTT. Translation: CASSLDGGRSTGELFF.

The chain couples TRBV5-1 to TRBJ2-5; TRBD2 matches at 7 bases. CDR1 is SGHRS and CDR2 is YFSETQ in the germline V gene. The CDR3 spans 19 residues. Unmatched junction bases numbered 15, after V lost 0 bases and J lost 1 base. Here the CDR3 reads CASSLGGGAGSTAQETQYF. The CDR3, as DNA: TGCGCCAGCAGCTTGGGAGGTGGAGCGGGGTCTACTGCCCAAGAGACCCAGTACTTC. The whole variable domain, remainder taken from reference TRBV5-1 and TRBJ2-5, is KAGVTQTPRYLIKTRGQQVTLSCSPISGHRSVSWYQQTPGQGLQFLFEYFSETQRNKGNFPGRFSGRQFSNSRSEMNVSTLELGDSALYLCASSLGGGAGSTAQETQYFGPGTRLLVL.